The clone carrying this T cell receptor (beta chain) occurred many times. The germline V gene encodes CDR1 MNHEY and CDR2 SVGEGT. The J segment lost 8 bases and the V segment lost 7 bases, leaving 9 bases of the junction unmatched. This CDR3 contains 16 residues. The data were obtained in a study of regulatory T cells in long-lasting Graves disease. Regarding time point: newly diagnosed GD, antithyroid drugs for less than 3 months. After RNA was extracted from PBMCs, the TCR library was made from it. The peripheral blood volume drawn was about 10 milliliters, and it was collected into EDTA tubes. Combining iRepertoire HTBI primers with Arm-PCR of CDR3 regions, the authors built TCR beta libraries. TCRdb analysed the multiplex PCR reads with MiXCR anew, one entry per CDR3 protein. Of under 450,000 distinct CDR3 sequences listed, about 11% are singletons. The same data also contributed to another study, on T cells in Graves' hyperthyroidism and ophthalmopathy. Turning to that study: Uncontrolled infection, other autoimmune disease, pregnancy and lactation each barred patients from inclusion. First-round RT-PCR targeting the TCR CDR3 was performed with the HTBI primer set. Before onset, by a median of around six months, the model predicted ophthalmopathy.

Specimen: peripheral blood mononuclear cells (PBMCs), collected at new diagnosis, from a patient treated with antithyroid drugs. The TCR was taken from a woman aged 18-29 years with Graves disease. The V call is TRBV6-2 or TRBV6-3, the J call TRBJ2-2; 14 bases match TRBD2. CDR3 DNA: TGTGCCAGCACCGGACTAGCGGGGGGACATGCGGGGGAGCTGTTTTTT. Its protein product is CASTGLAGGHAGELFF.